These 30 T cell receptor beta chains originate from one sample sequenced in a study of blood T cell repertoires in COVID-19 (dated by TCRdb to the early 2020s). Library preparation was by the immunoSEQ multiplex PCR assay. The table comes from immuneACCESS by way of TCRdb, which keeps in-frame sequences with V and J called. Part of the clones is missing from these tables; in studies checked, under half for an unresolved V gene and the rest for unknown reasons. The sample includes around 130,000 clones, with approximately 77% observed a single time. The top ten clones comprise approximately 7.9% of the sample. Input material: peripheral blood. These receptors were taken from a human donor in a cohort sampled during active COVID-19.

The rearrangement uses TRBV29-1 and TRBJ1-2; TRBD1 matches 9 bases. The V gene end was trimmed by 3 bases and the J gene end by 2 bases; junction bases not matched to a gene: 10. CDR3 length: 16 residues. In germline, CDR1 is SQVTM, CDR2 ANQGSEA. Here the CDR3 reads CSVDGDRERANYGYTF. The CDR3, as DNA: TGCAGCGTTGACGGGGACAGGGAGAGAGCGAACTATGGCTACACCTTC.

The chain recombines TRBV5-1 with TRBJ1-6; 7 nucleotides align to TRBD1. This CDR3 has 14 residues. The V and J ends lost 7 bases and 4 bases, in that order; junction bases with no gene match: 5. Germline V gene lookup returns CDR1 SGHRS and CDR2 YFSETQ. The CDR3 DNA reads TGCGCCAGCTCCCTACAGGGGTATAATTCACCCCTCCACTTT. This translates into CASSLQGYNSPLHF.

This sequence joins TRBV7-8 and TRBJ2-7; 10 bases match TRBD2. Per germline, CDR1 SGHVS and CDR2 FQNEAQ. CDR3 length: 15 residues. V dropped 1 base and J dropped 3; count of bases not matched to a gene: 3. This CDR3 reads CASSLGTSGVYEQYF. CDR3 sequence (DNA): TGTGCCAGCAGCTTAGGGACTAGCGGTGTCTACGAGCAGTACTTC. Together with reference TRBV7-8 and TRBJ2-7, the CDR3 gives the full variable domain: GAGVSQSPRYKVAKRGQDVALRCDPISGHVSLFWYQQALGQGPEFLTYFQNEAQLDKSGLPSDRFFAERPEGSVSTLKIQRTQQEDSAVYLCASSLGTSGVYEQYFGPGTRLTVT.

The CDR3 DNA sequence: TGCGCCAGCAGTGAACGACAGTCTATCTACGAGCAGTACTTC. Translating gives CASSERQSIYEQYF. The chain links TRBV10-2 to TRBJ2-7; the D gene is possibly TRBD1 (5 bases). Germline V gene data show CDR1 as WSHSY and CDR2 as SAAADI. This CDR3 is built from 14 residues. Trimming took 3 bases from V and 3 from J, leaving 12 bases between them.

In its sample, this clone was seen a few times. The chain carries TRBV28 and TRBJ2-5, with D possibly TRBD1 on 6 matching bases. Trimming took 4 bases from V and 3 from J, leaving 6 bases between them. There are 12 residues in the CDR3. From germline, CDR1 is MDHEN and CDR2 SYDVKM. CDR3 sequence reads: CASSWTEETQYF. The CDR3 DNA is TGTGCCAGCAGTTGGACAGAAGAGACCCAGTACTTC.

The rearrangement uses TRBV2 and TRBJ1-1, with a weak D call TRBD1 (6 bases). V lost 7 bases, J lost 3 bases, and 15 bases lay in between. This CDR3 is built from 14 residues. Germline V gene data show CDR1 as SNHLY and CDR2 as FYNNEI. The CDR3 is CASNIQGGHTEAFF. The CDR3, as DNA: TGTGCCAGCAACATACAGGGAGGGCACACTGAAGCTTTCTTT. The full variable domain, completed using reference TRBV2 and TRBJ1-1, is EPEVTQTPSHQVTQMGQEVILRCVPISNHLYFYWYRQILGQKVEFLVSFYNNEISEKSEIFDDQFSVERPDGSNFTLKIRSTKLEDSAMYFCASNIQGGHTEAFFGQGTRLTVV.

J is TRBJ2-7 and V is TRBV14; D is possibly TRBD2 (6 bases). Trimming took 4 bases from V and 4 from J, leaving 11 bases between them. CDR3 size: 13 residues. CDR1 and CDR2 (germline): SGHDN, FVKESK. The CDR3 bases are TGTGCCAGCAGCCCTCCCGGGAGATACGAGCAGTACTTC. Protein product: CASSPPGRYEQYF.

The chain uses TRBV7-8 and TRBJ2-7; TRBD1 matches 10 bases. The V gene end was trimmed by 8 bases and the J gene end by 5 bases; junction bases not matched to a gene: 6. Germline V gives CDR1 SGHVS, CDR2 FQNEAQ. The CDR3 runs to 13 residues. The CDR3 loop reads CASGRDRGDEQYF. CDR3 sequence (DNA): TGTGCCAGCGGCCGGGACAGGGGAGACGAGCAGTACTTC.

The gene calls are TRBV11-2 and TRBJ2-4; D is uncertain. With 7 bases removed from V and 5 bases from J, the gap between germline ends came to 6 bases. The CDR3 is 11 amino acids. Per the germline V gene, CDR1 is SGHAT and CDR2 is FQNNGV. CDR3 loop: CASTTENIQYF. Here the CDR3 DNA reads TGTGCCAGCACTACGGAAAACATTCAGTACTTC.

V and J are TRBV10-2 and TRBJ2-6; a weak D match, TRBD2 (5 bases). Germline-derived CDR1 and CDR2 are WSHSY and SAAADI. Trimming stripped 0 bases from V and 1 base from J, with 7 bases between. CDR3 length: 16 residues. The CDR3: CASSESRGSGANVLTF. CDR3 DNA: TGCGCCAGCAGTGAGTCAAGAGGGTCTGGGGCCAACGTCCTGACTTTC.

The rearrangement joins TRBV15 to TRBJ1-4; a weak D match, TRBD1 (5 bases). Trimming removed 2 bases at V and 8 bases at J, with 12 bases between. The V gene's germline CDR1 is LNHNV and CDR2 YYDKDF (reference sequence). The CDR3 has 14 amino acids. The CDR3 loop is CATSRQGSYEKLFF. The CDR3 nucleotides read TGTGCCACCAGCAGACAGGGAAGCTACGAAAAACTGTTTTTT.

The chain couples TRBV7-3 to TRBJ2-7, with D possibly being TRBD1 (6 bases). The CDR3 runs to 15 residues. Germline assignment: CDR1 SGHTA and CDR2 FQGTGA. V dropped 2 bases and J dropped 0 bases, with 11 bases sitting between them. For the CDR3, the DNA is TGTGCCAGCAGCTTACATCCAGGGGACTCCTACGAGCAGTACTTC. Residues: CASSLHPGDSYEQYF.

The chain employs TRBV2 and TRBJ2-7, with TRBD1 matching 7 bases. CDR1 and CDR2 from the germline V gene are SNHLY and FYNNEI. The CDR3 consists of 14 residues. V trimming: 8 bases; J trimming: 1 base; junction bases outside the gene matches: 8. The CDR3 nucleotides read TGTGCCAGCGGAGTCTGGACAGGATCCTACGAGCAGTACTTC. This encodes CASGVWTGSYEQYF.

The chain combines TRBV6-6 with TRBJ1-4, with 8 bases lining up with TRBD1. V dropped 3 bases and J dropped 7; count of bases not matched to a gene: 7. The CDR3 consists of 15 residues. Per the germline V gene, CDR1 is MNHNY and CDR2 is SVGAGI (reference sequence). CDR3 in amino acids: CASSYLSGGGEKLFF. CDR3 bases: TGTGCCAGCAGTTATTTGTCAGGGGGCGGTGAAAAACTGTTTTTT.

The V and J genes are TRBV5-5 and TRBJ1-1, with D unresolved. The V and J ends lost 1 base and 3 bases respectively, with 10 bases between them. CDR1 and CDR2 (germline): SGHKS, YYEKEE (reference sequence). The CDR3 totals 14 residues. The CDR3 loop reads CASSLKWEDTEAFF. The CDR3 nucleotides read TGTGCCAGCAGCTTGAAATGGGAGGACACTGAAGCTTTCTTT.

The CDR3 nucleotides read TGTGCCAGCAGCCCCCCGCCGGGCGAGCAGTACTTC. It encodes CASSPPPGEQYF. The chain recombines TRBV11-3 with TRBJ2-7; D unclear. Germline V gene lookup returns CDR1 SGHNT and CDR2 YENEEA. The CDR3 has 12 amino acids. Trimming pared 5 bases from V and 6 bases from J, leaving 11 bases between.

The rearrangement joins TRBV19 to TRBJ1-6; tentative D call: TRBD1 (6 bases). The CDR3 covers 15 residues. Germline V lookup: CDR1 LNHDA, CDR2 SQIVND (reference sequence). V gave up 6 bases and J gave up 0 bases, with 9 bases separating them. CDR3 in DNA: TGTGCCAGTAGAGGACAGCGCTCCTATAATTCACCCCTCCACTTT. Amino acids: CASRGQRSYNSPLHF.

The chain is built from TRBV7-9 and TRBJ1-5; 8 nucleotides align to TRBD1. Germline CDR1 is SEHNR and CDR2 is FQNEAQ (reference sequence). The CDR3 has 14 residues. V lost 6 bases and J lost 5; bases outside the gene matches: 6. Written as DNA, the CDR3 is TGTGCCAGCAGTCCCGGGACAGGTTATCAGCCCCAGCATTTT. Its translation: CASSPGTGYQPQHF.

The chain employs TRBV19 and TRBJ1-5; the D gene is possibly TRBD1 (5 bases). V shed 3 bases and J shed 11 bases, with 14 bases lying between them. Looked up from germline, CDR1 is LNHDA and CDR2 is SQIVND (reference sequence). CDR3 length: 13 residues. CDR3 sequence: CASSISGGSAQHF. The CDR3, as DNA: TGTGCCAGTAGTATCTCCGGGGGGTCGGCCCAGCATTTT. The entire variable domain, with the rest obtained from reference TRBV19 and TRBJ1-5, is as follows: DGGITQSPKYLFRKEGQNVTLSCEQNLNHDAMYWYRQDPGQGLRLIYYSQIVNDFQKGDIAEGYSVSREKKESFPLTVTSAQKNPTAFYLCASSISGGSAQHFGDGTRLSIL.

This clone has just a few counts. V and J are TRBV27 and TRBJ2-2; 8 positions agree with TRBD1. This CDR3 comprises 18 residues. Germline V gene lookup returns CDR1 MNHEY and CDR2 SMNVEV (reference sequence). With V trimmed by 5 bases and J by 3 bases, 14 bases remained unmatched. CDR3 residues: CASSAADGQGWHTGELFF. The CDR3 DNA is TGTGCCAGCAGTGCGGCTGACGGACAGGGATGGCACACCGGGGAGCTGTTTTTT.

The chain uses TRBV19 and TRBJ2-7, with 9 bases lining up with TRBD1. Germline V gives CDR1 LNHDA, CDR2 SQIVND (reference sequence). V gave up 5 bases and J gave up 3 bases; unmatched junction bases: 8. This CDR3 is built from 15 residues. CDR3 bases: TGTGCCAGTAGTGCCACAGGGGGCGCGTTCTACGAGCAGTACTTC. This gives the protein CASSATGGAFYEQYF. The variable domain in full, with the rest retrieved from reference TRBV19 and TRBJ2-7, is DGGITQSPKYLFRKEGQNVTLSCEQNLNHDAMYWYRQDPGQGLRLIYYSQIVNDFQKGDIAEGYSVSREKKESFPLTVTSAQKNPTAFYLCASSATGGAFYEQYFGPGTRLTVT.

The J gene is TRBJ2-5, the V gene TRBV25-1, with D perhaps TRBD1 (5 bases). CDR1 MGHDK and CDR2 SYGVNS come from the germline V gene. CDR3 length: 13 amino acids. V dropped 6 bases and J dropped 1 base, with 9 bases sitting between them. CDR3 protein: CASRQDLQETQYF. Written as DNA, the CDR3 is TGTGCCAGCAGACAGGACCTCCAAGAGACCCAGTACTTC. The full variable domain, completed using reference TRBV25-1 and TRBJ2-5, is EADIYQTPRYLVIGTGKKITLECSQTMGHDKMYWYQQDPGMELHLIHYSYGVNSTEKGDLSSESTVSRIRTEHFPLTLESARPSHTSQYLCASRQDLQETQYFGPGTRLLVL.

The V call is TRBV5-1, the J call TRBJ2-7; TRBD2 matches 10 bases. Germline V gene data show CDR1 as SGHRS and CDR2 as YFSETQ. The V gene end was trimmed by 0 bases and the J gene end by 3 bases; junction bases not matched to a gene: 3. The CDR3 loop spans 15 amino acids. The CDR3, as DNA: TGCGCCAGCAGCTTGGAATCTAGCGGGAGCTACGAGCAGTACTTC. Translation gives CASSLESSGSYEQYF.

The V gene is TRBV27, the J gene TRBJ1-2; perhaps TRBD1 as D (5 bases). Germline CDR1 and CDR2: MNHEY and SMNVEV (reference sequence). The CDR3 totals 14 residues. V was trimmed by 7 bases and J by 0 bases, leaving 12 bases between them. CDR3 coding DNA: TGTGCCAGCAAGGAGACAGAAACTAACTATGGCTACACCTTC. The encoded protein is CASKETETNYGYTF.

This rearrangement joins TRBV7-9 to TRBJ2-3; 10 nucleotides line up with TRBD2. CDR1 is SEHNR, CDR2 FQNEAQ, per germline (reference sequence). The CDR3 consists of 15 residues. V shed 6 bases and J 1 base; nucleotides not matched to a gene: 4. The CDR3 DNA reads TGTGCCAGCAGTAATAGCGGGGGGCGCACAGATACGCAGTATTTT. It translates to CASSNSGGRTDTQYF.

V and J are TRBV19 and TRBJ1-2; D perhaps matches TRBD1 (6 bases). CDR1 and CDR2 from the germline V gene are LNHDA and SQIVND (reference sequence). The CDR3 totals 13 residues. V lost 4 bases and J 6 bases, leaving 12 bases between the germline ends. The CDR3 DNA reads TGTGCCAGTAGTAGGGCAGGGGCCCATGGCTACACCTTC. It specifies CASSRAGAHGYTF.

In this sample, this clone turned up a few times. The gene calls are TRBV28 and TRBJ1-1; D perhaps matches TRBD1 (5 bases). The germline V gene encodes CDR1 MDHEN and CDR2 SYDVKM. Trimming shortened V by 1 base and J by 3 bases, and 6 bases separated the two germline ends. The CDR3 spans 13 residues. The CDR3 DNA sequence: TGTGCCAGCAGTTTATCCAGGGACACTGAAGCTTTCTTT. Translated: CASSLSRDTEAFF.

This clone was seen a single time. The chain has TRBV2 and TRBJ1-4; D perhaps matches TRBD1 (5 bases). The CDR3 runs to 13 residues. Deletions cut 6 bases from V and 8 bases from J, with 13 bases between. Germline lookup yields CDR1 SNHLY and CDR2 FYNNEI. CDR3 protein: CASRGQPDEKLFF. The CDR3 DNA follows: TGTGCCAGCAGAGGACAACCGGACGAAAAACTGTTTTTT.

The chain joins TRBV7-9 to TRBJ2-7; 12 nucleotides match TRBD2. V was pared by 2 bases and J by 5 bases, with 4 bases of the junction left unmatched. The CDR3 length is 15 residues. Germline V gene lookup returns CDR1 SEHNR and CDR2 FQNEAQ (reference sequence). DNA of the CDR3: TGTGCCAGCAGCTTAAGACTAGCGGGAGAGAACGAGCAGTACTTC. Amino acids: CASSLRLAGENEQYF.

The genes are TRBV7-2 and TRBJ2-3; TRBD2 matches 8 bases. Trimming removed 2 bases from V and 2 bases from J; junction bases left unmatched: 3. Germline V lookup: CDR1 SGHTA, CDR2 FQGNSA. The CDR3 runs to 15 residues. The CDR3 loop is CASSLPTSATDTQYF. The CDR3 DNA reads as TGTGCCAGCAGCTTACCGACTAGCGCCACAGATACGCAGTATTTT.